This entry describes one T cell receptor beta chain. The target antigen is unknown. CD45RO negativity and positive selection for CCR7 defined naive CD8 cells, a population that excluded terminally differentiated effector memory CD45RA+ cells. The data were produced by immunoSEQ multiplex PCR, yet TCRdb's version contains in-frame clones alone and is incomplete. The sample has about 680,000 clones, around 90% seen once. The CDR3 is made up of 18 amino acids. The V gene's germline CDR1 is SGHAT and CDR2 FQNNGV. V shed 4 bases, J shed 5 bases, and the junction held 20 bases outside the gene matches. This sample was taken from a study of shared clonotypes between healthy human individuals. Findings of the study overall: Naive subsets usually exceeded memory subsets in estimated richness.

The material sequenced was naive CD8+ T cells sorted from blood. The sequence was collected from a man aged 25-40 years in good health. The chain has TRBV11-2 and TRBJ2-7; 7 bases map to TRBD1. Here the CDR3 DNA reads TGTGCCAGCAGCTCAACAGGGGATCTAAGAACAGGGTGGCACGAGCAGTACTTC. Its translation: CASSSTGDLRTGWHEQYF.